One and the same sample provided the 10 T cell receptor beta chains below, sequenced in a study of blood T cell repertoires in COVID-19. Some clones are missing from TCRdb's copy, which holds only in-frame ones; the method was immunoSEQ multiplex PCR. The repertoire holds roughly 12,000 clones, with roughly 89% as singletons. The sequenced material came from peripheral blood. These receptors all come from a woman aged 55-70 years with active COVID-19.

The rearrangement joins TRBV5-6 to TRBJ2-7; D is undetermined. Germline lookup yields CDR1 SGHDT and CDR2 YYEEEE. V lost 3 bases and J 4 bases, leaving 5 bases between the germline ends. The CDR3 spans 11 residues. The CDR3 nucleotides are TGTGCCAGCAGCTACATTTACGAGCAGTACTTC. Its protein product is CASSYIYEQYF.

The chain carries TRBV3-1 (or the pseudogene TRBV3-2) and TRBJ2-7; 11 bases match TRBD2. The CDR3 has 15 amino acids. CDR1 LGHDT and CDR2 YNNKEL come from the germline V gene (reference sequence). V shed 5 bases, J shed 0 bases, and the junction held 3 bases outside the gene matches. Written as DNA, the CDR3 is TGTGCCAGCAGCTTAGCGGGAGGGAGCTCCTACGAGCAGTACTTC. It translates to CASSLAGGSSYEQYF.

The CDR3 DNA reads TGTGCCAGCAGCTACGGGGGACCCCAAGAGACCCAGTACTTC. Protein sequence: CASSYGGPQETQYF. The V and J genes are TRBV9 and TRBJ2-5; D is possibly TRBD2 (6 bases). Germline V CDR1 and CDR2: SGDLS, YYNGEE. The V end was cut by 4 bases, the J end by 1 base, with 11 bases between. The CDR3 runs 14 residues.

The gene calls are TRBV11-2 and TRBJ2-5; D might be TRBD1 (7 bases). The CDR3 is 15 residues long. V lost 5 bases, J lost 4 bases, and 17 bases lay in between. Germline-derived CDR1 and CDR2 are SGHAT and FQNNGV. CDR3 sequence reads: CASSPTGDGGETQYF. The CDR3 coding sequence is TGTGCCAGCAGCCCCACAGGGGACGGGGGAGAGACCCAGTACTTC.

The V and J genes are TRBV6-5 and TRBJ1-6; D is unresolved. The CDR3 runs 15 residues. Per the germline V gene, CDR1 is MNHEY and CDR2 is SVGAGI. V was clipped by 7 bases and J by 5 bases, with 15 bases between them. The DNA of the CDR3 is TGTGCCAGCACCAAAGCACAGCTTCATAATTCACCCCTCCACTTT. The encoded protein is CASTKAQLHNSPLHF.

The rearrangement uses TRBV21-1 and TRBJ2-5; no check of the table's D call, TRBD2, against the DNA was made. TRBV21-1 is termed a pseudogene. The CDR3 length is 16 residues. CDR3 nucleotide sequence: TGTGCCAGCACTCCAGGTGGACTAGCGGGGCAAAAGACCCAGTACTTC. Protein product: CASTPGGLAGQKTQYF.

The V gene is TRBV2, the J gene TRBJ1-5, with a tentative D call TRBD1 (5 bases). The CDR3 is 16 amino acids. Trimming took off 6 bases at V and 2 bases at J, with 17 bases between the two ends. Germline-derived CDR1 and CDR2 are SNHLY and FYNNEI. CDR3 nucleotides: TGTGCCAGCAGACCAAGGGACTCACGGGGCAATCAGCCCCAGCATTTT. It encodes CASRPRDSRGNQPQHF.

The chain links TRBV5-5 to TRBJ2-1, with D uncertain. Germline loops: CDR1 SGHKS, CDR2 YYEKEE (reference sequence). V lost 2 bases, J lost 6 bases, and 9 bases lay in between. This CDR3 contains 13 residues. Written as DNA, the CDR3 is TGTGCCAGCAGCTTCACGTTACTCAATGAGCAGTTCTTC. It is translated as CASSFTLLNEQFF.

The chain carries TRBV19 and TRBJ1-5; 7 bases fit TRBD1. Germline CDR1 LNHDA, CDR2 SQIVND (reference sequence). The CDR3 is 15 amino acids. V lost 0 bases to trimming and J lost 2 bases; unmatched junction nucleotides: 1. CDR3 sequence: CASSIDGQGNQPQHF. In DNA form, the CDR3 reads TGTGCCAGTAGTATAGACGGACAGGGCAATCAGCCCCAGCATTTT.

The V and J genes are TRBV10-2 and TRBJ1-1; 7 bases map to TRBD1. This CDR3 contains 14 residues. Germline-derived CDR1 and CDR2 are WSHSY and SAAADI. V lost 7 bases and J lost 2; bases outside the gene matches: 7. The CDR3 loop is CASTSGQINTEAFF. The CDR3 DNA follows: TGCGCCAGCACCTCGGGACAGATAAACACTGAAGCTTTCTTT.